The rows below give T cell receptor beta chains drawn from one sample of a study of shared clonotypes between healthy human individuals. Here immunoSEQ multiplex PCR was the method, and the copy in TCRdb shows in-frame clones only, minus some. Of around 2,000,000 clones listed, about 95% are singletons. The sequencing input was naive CD8+ T cells sorted from blood. The receptors come from a man aged 18-30 years in good health. Both conserved end residues are part of each CDR3. Fields, in order: clone size, J gene, D gene, V gene, CDR3 protein, CDR3 DNA. D genes are given only for firm matches. Rows may omit the clone size; those that give it use once, few, many or a size class.

.	TRBJ2-1	TRBD2	TRBV9	CASSVVSSGYNEQFF	TGTGCCAGCAGCGTGGTTTCTAGCGGTTACAATGAGCAGTTCTTC
.	TRBJ2-5	.	TRBV6-5	CASRPAGAGETQYF	TGTGCCAGCAGGCCCGCAGGGGCAGGAGAGACCCAGTACTTC
.	TRBJ2-7	.	TRBV5-6	CASSHGGSYEQYF	TGTGCCAGCAGCCACGGGGGCTCCTACGAGCAGTACTTC
.	TRBJ1-2	.	TRBV2	CASISSGAGGYTF	TGTGCCAGCATCTCGTCAGGCGCGGGCGGCTACACCTTC
.	TRBJ1-1	TRBD1	TRBV5-1	CASSVRPGQGRGGGTEAFF	TGCGCCAGCAGCGTGCGTCCGGGACAGGGAAGAGGGGGAGGCACTGAAGCTTTCTTT
.	TRBJ2-7	.	TRBV5-1	CASSLGQGITYEQYF	TGCGCCAGCAGCTTGGGGCAGGGTATTACCTACGAGCAGTACTTC
.	TRBJ2-2	.	TRBV4-1	CASSQDNAGELFF	TGCGCCAGCAGCCAAGATAACGCCGGGGAGCTGTTTTTT
.	TRBJ2-7	.	TRBV5-6	CASSSWRGPYEQYF	TGTGCCAGCAGCAGCTGGAGGGGTCCCTACGAGCAGTACTTC
.	TRBJ2-6	.	TRBV7-8	CASSLEGTGANVLTF	TGTGCCAGCAGCTTAGAAGGTACTGGGGCCAACGTCCTGACTTTC
.	TRBJ1-3	TRBD1	TRBV7-6	CASSYEQGAAGNTIYF	TGTGCCAGCAGCTATGAACAGGGGGCCGCTGGAAACACCATATATTTT
.	TRBJ2-2	.	TRBV29-1	CSVVGLGNTGELFF	TGCAGCGTTGTGGGGCTAGGGAACACCGGGGAGCTGTTTTTT
.	TRBJ2-1	TRBD2	TRBV4-3	CASSQVSGRGSYNEQFF	TGCGCCAGCAGCCAGGTTAGCGGGAGGGGATCCTACAATGAGCAGTTCTTC
.	TRBJ2-7	.	TRBV27	CASAYVQGYEQYF	TGTGCCAGCGCTTACGTACAGGGTTACGAGCAGTACTTC
once	TRBJ2-2	.	TRBV10-2	CASGGALAGELFF	TGCGCCAGCGGGGGGGCTCTCGCCGGGGAGCTGTTTTTT
.	TRBJ2-7	TRBD1	TRBV6-6	CASRSPGQGYYEQYF	TGTGCCAGCAGATCCCCGGGACAGGGATACTACGAGCAGTACTTC
.	TRBJ2-3	.	TRBV10-3	CAISESPVSDTDTQYF	TGTGCCATCAGTGAGTCGCCGGTCAGTGACACAGATACGCAGTATTTT
.	TRBJ2-7	.	TRBV4-1	CASSQTGTWSYEQYF	TGCGCCAGCAGCCAGACCGGGACATGGTCCTACGAGCAGTACTTC
.	TRBJ2-5	.	TRBV7-9	CASTPTAGLQETQYF	TGTGCCAGCACACCTACCGCGGGGCTTCAAGAGACCCAGTACTTC
.	TRBJ2-3	.	TRBV15	CATSFEGLWSDTQYF	TGTGCCACCAGCTTTGAGGGGTTATGGTCAGATACGCAGTATTTT
.	TRBJ2-1	.	TRBV19	CASSDRSYNEQFF	TGTGCCAGTAGCGACCGCTCCTACAATGAGCAGTTCTTC
.	TRBJ2-7	TRBD1	TRBV11-2	CASSWKGDRGIWEQYF	TGTGCCAGCAGTTGGAAAGGGGACAGGGGTATTTGGGAGCAGTACTTC
.	TRBJ2-3	TRBD2	TRBV7-9	CASSDGGAFTDTQYF	TGTGCCAGCAGCGACGGGGGGGCCTTCACAGATACGCAGTATTTT
.	TRBJ1-1	.	TRBV2	CASRDPTGNTEAFF	TGTGCCAGCAGGGACCCGACAGGGAACACTGAAGCTTTCTTT
.	TRBJ2-7	.	TRBV19	CATKQGVVEQYF	TGTGCCACAAAACAGGGAGTGGTTGAGCAGTACTTC
.	TRBJ2-7	.	TRBV27	CASSLVRGGPYEQYF	TGTGCCAGCAGTTTAGTCAGGGGTGGGCCCTACGAGCAGTACTTC
.	TRBJ2-7	TRBD2	TRBV6-1	CAIHLGTSYEQYF	TGTGCCATCCACCTAGGGACTAGTTACGAGCAGTACTTC